The source of this T cell receptor (beta chain) is a study of shared clonotypes between healthy human individuals. Across the whole study: A couple of women and a few men aged 18 to 49 made up the donors. Study-wide points: Memory subsets had estimated richness that was generally smaller than that of naive subsets.

The naive CD8 fraction comprised CD45RO-negative cells positively selected for CCR7 and excluded terminally differentiated effector memory CD45RA+ cells. Concerning this clone: Its specificity is unknown.

V trimming: 3 bases; J trimming: 3 bases; junction bases outside the gene matches: 15. Germline V lookup: CDR1 SGHTS, CDR2 YDEGEE. The CDR3 contains 19 residues. Sorted-subset replicate PCR reactions contained roughly 210 ng DNA, corresponding to about 30,000 T cell genomes. The data were produced by immunoSEQ multiplex PCR, yet TCRdb's version contains in-frame clones alone and is incomplete. The data hold around 700,000 clones, with about 90% observed a single time. The sample was naive CD8+ T cells sorted from blood. The source is a man in his thirties or forties in good health. J is TRBJ2-7 and V is TRBV5-8; 13 bases line up with TRBD2. The CDR3 loop reads CASSSASPGLAGRSYEQYF. The CDR3 nucleotides read TGTGCCAGCAGCTCGGCTTCGCCGGGACTAGCGGGAAGGAGCTACGAGCAGTACTTC.